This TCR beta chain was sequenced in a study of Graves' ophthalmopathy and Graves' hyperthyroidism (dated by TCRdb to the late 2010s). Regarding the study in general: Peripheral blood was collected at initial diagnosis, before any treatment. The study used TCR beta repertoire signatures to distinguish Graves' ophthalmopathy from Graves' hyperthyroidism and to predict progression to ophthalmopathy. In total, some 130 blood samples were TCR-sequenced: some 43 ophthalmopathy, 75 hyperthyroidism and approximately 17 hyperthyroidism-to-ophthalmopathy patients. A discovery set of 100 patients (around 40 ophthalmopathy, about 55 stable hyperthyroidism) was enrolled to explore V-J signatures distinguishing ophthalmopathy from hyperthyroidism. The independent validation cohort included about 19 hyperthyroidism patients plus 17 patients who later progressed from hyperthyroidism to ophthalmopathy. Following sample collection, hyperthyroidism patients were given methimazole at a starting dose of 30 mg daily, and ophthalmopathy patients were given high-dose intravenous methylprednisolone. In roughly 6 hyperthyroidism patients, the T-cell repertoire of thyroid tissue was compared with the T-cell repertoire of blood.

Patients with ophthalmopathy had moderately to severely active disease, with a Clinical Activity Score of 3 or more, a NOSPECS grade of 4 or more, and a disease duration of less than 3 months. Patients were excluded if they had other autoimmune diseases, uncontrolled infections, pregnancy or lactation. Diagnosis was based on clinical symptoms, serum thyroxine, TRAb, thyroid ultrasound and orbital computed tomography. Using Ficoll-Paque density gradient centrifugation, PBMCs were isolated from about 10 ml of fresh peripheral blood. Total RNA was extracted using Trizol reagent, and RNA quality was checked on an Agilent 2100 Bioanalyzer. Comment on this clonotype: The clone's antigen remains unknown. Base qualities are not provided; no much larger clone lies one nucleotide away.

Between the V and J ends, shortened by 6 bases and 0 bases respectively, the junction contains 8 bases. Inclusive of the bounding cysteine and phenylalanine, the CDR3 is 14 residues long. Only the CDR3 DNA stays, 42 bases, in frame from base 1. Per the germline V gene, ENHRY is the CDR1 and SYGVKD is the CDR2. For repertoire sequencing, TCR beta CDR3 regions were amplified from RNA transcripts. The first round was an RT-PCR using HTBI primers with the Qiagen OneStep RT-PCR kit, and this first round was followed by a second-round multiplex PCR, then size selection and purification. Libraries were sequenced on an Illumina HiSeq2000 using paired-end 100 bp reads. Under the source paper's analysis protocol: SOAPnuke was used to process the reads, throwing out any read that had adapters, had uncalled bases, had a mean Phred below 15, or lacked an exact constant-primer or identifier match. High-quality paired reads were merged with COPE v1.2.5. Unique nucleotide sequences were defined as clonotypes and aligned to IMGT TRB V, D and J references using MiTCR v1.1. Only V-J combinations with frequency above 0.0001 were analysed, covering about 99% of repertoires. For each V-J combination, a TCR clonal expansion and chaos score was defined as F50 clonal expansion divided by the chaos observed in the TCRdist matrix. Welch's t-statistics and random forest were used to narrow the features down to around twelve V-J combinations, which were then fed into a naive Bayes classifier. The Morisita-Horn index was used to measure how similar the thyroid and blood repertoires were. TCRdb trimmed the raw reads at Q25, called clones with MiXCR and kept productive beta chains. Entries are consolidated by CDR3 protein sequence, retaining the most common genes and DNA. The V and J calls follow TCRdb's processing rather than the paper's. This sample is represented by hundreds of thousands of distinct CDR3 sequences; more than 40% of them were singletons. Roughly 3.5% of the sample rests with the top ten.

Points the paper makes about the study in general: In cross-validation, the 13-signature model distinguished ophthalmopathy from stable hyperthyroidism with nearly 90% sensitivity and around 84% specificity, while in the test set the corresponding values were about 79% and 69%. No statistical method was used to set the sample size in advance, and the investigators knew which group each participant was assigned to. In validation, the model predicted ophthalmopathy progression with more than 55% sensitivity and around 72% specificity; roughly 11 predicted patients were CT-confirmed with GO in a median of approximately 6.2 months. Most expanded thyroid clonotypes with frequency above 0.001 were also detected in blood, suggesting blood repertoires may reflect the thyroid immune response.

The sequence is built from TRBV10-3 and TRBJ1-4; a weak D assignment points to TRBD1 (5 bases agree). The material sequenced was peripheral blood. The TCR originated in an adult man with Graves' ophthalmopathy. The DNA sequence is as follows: TGTGCCATCAGGGGGGGAGCAACTAATGAAAAACTGTTTTTT. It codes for CAIRGGATNEKLFF.